These 2 T cell receptor beta chains originate from one sample sequenced in a study of T cells after yellow fever vaccination. MiXCR, run by TCRdb on the 5' RACE reads, gives a single entry per CDR3 protein. The sample yields roughly 310,000 distinct CDR3 sequences, roughly 3.5% seen once. The sequences come from PBMCs, collected on the day of the yellow fever booster vaccination. These receptors were collected from a young man who received the YFV17D yellow fever vaccine.

The chain combines TRBV27 with TRBJ2-3, with TRBD1 as a possible D gene (6 bases). The germline gives CDR1 MNHEY, CDR2 SMNVEV (reference sequence). CDR3 length: 12 residues. The V end lost 6 bases, the J end lost 7 bases, and 11 bases lay between the germline ends. DNA of the CDR3: TGTGCCAGCAGGCAGGGGTATAATACGCAGTATTTT. Encoded protein: CASRQGYNTQYF.

This chain connects TRBV5-1 to TRBJ2-7; D is perhaps TRBD2 (6 bases). Trimming took 0 bases from V and 3 from J, leaving 10 bases between them. CDR1 SGHRS and CDR2 YFSETQ come from the germline V gene. The CDR3 is made up of 14 amino acids. CDR3 loop: CASSLGDSLYEQYF. The DNA of the CDR3 is TGCGCCAGCAGCTTGGGGGACTCCCTCTACGAGCAGTACTTC. Supplemented by reference TRBV5-1 and TRBJ2-7, the full variable domain reads KAGVTQTPRYLIKTRGQQVTLSCSPISGHRSVSWYQQTPGQGLQFLFEYFSETQRNKGNFPGRFSGRQFSNSRSEMNVSTLELGDSALYLCASSLGDSLYEQYFGPGTRLTVT.